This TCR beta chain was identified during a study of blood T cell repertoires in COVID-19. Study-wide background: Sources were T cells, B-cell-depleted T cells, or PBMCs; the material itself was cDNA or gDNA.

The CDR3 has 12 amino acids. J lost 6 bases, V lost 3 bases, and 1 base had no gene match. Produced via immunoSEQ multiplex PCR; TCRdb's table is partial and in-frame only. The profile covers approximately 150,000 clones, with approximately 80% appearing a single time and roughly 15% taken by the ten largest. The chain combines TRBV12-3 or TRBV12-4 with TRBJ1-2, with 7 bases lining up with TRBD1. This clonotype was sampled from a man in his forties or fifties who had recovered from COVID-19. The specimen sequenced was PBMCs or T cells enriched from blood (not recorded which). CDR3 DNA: TGTGCCAGCAGTTTCACAGGGGATGGCTACACCTTC. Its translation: CASSFTGDGYTF.